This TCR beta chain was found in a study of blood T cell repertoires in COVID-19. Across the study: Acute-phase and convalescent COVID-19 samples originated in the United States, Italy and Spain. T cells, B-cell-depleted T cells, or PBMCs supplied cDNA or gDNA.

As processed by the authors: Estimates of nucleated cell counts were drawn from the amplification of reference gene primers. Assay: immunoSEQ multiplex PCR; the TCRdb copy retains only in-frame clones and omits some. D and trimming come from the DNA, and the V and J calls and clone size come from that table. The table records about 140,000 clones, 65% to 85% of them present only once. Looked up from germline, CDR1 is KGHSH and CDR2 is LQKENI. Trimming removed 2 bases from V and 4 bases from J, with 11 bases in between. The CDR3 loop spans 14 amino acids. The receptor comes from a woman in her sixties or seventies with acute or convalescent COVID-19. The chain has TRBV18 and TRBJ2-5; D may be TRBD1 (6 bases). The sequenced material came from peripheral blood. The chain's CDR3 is CASSPWGRRETQYF. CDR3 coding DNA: TGTGCCAGCTCACCATGGGGGCGGAGAGAGACCCAGTACTTC.